Below are 3 T cell receptor beta chains sequenced from a single sample in a study of CD4 T cells in relation to SARS-CoV-2 and coronaviruses. Sequencing was performed with immunoSEQ multiplex PCR; in TCRdb, only in-frame clones are kept and a portion is missing. The sample consists of about 36,000 clones, under 85% of them appearing once. Antigen specificity for these receptors is unknown. Sequencing input: memory CD4+ T cells from PBMCs, cultured in vitro. The receptors derive from an adult with COVID-19.

The chain recombines TRBV5-8 with TRBJ2-7; D not resolved. V was cut by 0 bases and J by 2 bases, with 6 bases left in between. The CDR3 runs 13 residues. CDR1 SGHTS and CDR2 YDEGEE come from the germline V gene. Here the CDR3 reads CASSLDQTYEQYF. CDR3 nucleotide sequence: TGTGCCAGCAGCTTGGATCAGACCTACGAGCAGTACTTC.

The J gene is TRBJ2-5, the V gene TRBV18; 7 nucleotides agree with TRBD1. V was pared by 0 bases and J by 4 bases, with 2 bases of the junction left unmatched. The CDR3 has 14 residues. Germline values: CDR1 KGHSH, CDR2 LQKENI. CDR3 bases: TGTGCCAGCTCACCACCATCAGGGGGAGAGACCCAGTACTTC. Protein product: CASSPPSGGETQYF.

V is TRBV24-1 and J is TRBJ1-5; D is uncertain. The CDR3 is 15 residues long. Germline CDR1 reads KGHDR; CDR2 reads SFDVKD. Trimming stripped 5 bases from V and 2 bases from J, with 12 bases between. This CDR3 is CATSGAGRGNQPQHF. CDR3 nucleotides: TGTGCCACCAGTGGGGCGGGGAGGGGCAATCAGCCCCAGCATTTT.